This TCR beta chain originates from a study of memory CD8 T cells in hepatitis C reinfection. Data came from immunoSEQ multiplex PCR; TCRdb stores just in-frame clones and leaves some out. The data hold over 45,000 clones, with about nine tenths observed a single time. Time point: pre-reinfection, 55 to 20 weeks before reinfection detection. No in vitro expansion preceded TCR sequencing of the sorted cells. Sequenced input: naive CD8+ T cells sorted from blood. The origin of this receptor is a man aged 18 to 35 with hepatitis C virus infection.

The CDR3 sequence: CASSWTSGGADTQYF. The CDR3 DNA reads as TGTGCCAGCAGCTGGACTAGCGGGGGGGCAGATACGCAGTATTTT. The chain combines TRBV7-2 with TRBJ2-3, with 15 bases that match TRBD2. The CDR3 consists of 15 residues. V gave up 4 bases and J gave up 4 bases; unmatched junction bases: 0. Per germline, CDR1 SGHTA and CDR2 FQGNSA.